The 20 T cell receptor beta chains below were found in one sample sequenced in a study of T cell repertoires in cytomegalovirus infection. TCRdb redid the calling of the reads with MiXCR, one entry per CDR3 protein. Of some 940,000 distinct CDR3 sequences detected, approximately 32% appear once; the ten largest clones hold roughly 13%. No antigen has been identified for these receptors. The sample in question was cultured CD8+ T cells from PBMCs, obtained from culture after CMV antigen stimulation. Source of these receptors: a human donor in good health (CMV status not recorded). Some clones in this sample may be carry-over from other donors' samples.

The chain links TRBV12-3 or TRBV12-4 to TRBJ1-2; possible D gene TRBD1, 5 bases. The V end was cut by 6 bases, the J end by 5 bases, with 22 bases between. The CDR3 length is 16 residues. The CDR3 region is CASRLWGTRGSYGYTF. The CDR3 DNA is TGTGCCAGCAGGCTATGGGGCACCCGGGGGTCGTATGGCTACACCTTC.

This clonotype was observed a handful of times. CDR3 region: CASGLVLSITDSGDEQFF. CDR3 bases: TGTGCTAGTGGTTTGGTACTTTCAATCACGGACTCGGGCGATGAGCAGTTCTTC. The V gene is TRBV12-5, the J gene TRBJ2-1, with a weak D call TRBD2 (5 bases). Germline lookup yields CDR1 LGHNT and CDR2 FRNRAP. With 0 bases removed from V and 8 bases from J, the gap between germline ends came to 23 bases. The CDR3 loop spans 18 amino acids.

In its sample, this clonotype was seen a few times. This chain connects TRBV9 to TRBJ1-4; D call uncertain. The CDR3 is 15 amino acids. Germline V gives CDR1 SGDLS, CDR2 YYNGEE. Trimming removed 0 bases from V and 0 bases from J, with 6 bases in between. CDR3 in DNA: TGTGCCAGCAGCGTAGGAGGGACAACTAATGAAAAACTGTTTTTT. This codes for CASSVGGTTNEKLFF.

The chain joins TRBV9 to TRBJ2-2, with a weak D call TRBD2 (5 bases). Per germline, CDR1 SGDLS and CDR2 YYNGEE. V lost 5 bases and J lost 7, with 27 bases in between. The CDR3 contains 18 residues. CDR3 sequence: CASRAPDLSRTRGGELFF. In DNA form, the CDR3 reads TGTGCCAGCAGGGCCCCGGACCTGAGCAGGACTCGTGGCGGGGAGCTGTTTTTT.

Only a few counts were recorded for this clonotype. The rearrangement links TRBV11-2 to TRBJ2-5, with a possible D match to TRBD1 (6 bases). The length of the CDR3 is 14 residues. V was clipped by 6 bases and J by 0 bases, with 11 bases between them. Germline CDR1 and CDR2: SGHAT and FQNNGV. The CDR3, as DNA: TGTGCCAGCAGTCAATACAGGGACCAAGAGACCCAGTACTTC. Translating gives CASSQYRDQETQYF.

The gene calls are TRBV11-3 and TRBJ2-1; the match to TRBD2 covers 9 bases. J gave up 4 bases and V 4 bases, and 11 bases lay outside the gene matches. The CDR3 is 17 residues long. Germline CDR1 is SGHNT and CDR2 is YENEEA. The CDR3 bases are TGTGCCAGCAGCTCCCGGGAGCGGGGGGAAATATACAATGAGCAGTTCTTC. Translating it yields CASSSRERGEIYNEQFF.

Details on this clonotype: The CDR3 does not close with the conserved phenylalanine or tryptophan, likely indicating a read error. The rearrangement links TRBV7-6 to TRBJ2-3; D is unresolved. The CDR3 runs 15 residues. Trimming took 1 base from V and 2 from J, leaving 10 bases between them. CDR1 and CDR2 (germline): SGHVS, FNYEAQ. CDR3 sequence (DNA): TGTGCCAGCAGCTTAGAGGGCGGTTCCACAGATACGCAGTATCTT. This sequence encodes CASSLEGGSTDTQYL.

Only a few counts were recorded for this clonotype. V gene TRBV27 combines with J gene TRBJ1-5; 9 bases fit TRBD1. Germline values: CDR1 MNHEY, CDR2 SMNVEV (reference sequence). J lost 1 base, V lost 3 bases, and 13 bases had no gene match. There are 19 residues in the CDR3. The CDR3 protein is CASSLSGQGPPESNQPQHF. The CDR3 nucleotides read TGTGCCAGCAGTTTGTCGGGACAGGGCCCACCGGAGAGCAATCAGCCCCAGCATTTT.

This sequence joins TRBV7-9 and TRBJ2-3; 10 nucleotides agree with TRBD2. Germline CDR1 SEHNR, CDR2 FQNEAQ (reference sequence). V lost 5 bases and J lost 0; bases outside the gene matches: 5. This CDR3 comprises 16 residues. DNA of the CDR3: TGTGCCAGCAGCCCTCTGACTAGCGGGAGCACAGATACGCAGTATTTT. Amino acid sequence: CASSPLTSGSTDTQYF.

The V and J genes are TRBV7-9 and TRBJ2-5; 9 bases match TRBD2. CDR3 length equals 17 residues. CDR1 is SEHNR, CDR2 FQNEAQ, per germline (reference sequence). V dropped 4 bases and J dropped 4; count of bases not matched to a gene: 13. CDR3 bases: TGTGCCAGCAGCTCAATGACTAGTGCGGGAGGGGGAGAGACCCAGTACTTC. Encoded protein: CASSSMTSAGGGETQYF.

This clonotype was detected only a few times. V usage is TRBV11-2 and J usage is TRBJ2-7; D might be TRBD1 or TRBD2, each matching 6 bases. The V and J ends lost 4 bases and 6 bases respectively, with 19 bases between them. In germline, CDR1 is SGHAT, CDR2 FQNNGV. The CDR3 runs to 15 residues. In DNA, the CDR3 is TGTGCCAGCAGCTGGGGGGCTTCACCCGGGGCCGAGCAGTACTTC. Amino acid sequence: CASSWGASPGAEQYF.

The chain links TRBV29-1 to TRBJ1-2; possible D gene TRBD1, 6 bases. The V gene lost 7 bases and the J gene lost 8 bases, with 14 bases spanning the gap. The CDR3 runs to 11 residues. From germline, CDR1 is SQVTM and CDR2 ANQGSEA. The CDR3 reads CSALTGQGYTF. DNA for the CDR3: TGCAGCGCTTTGACAGGACAAGGCTACACCTTC. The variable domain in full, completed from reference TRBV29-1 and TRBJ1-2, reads SAVISQKPSRDICQRGTSLTIQCQVDSQVTMMFWYRQQPGQSLTLIATANQGSEATYESGFVIDKFPISRPNLTFSTLTVSNMSPEDSSIYLCSALTGQGYTFGSGTRLTVV.

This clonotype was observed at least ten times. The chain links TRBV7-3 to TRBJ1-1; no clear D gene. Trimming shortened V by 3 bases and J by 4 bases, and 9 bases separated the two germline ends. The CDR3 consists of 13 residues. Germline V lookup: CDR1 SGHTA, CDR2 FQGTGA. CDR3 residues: CASSFLLGTEAFF. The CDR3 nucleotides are TGTGCCAGCAGCTTTCTATTAGGCACTGAAGCTTTCTTT.

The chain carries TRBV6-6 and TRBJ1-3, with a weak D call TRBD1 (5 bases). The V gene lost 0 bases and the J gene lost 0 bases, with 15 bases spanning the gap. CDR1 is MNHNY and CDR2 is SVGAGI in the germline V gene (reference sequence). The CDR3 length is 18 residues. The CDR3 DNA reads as TGTGCCAGCAGTTACTCGATCAGTAGAGGGGTCTCTGGAAACACCATATATTTT. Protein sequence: CASSYSISRGVSGNTIYF.

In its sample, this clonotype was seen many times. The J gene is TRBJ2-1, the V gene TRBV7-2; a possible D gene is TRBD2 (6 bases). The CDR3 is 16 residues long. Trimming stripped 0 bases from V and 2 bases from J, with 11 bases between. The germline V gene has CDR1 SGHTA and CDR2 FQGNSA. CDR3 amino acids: CASSLALRGAYNEQFF. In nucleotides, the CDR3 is TGTGCCAGCAGCTTAGCGCTTCGCGGGGCCTACAATGAGCAGTTCTTC.

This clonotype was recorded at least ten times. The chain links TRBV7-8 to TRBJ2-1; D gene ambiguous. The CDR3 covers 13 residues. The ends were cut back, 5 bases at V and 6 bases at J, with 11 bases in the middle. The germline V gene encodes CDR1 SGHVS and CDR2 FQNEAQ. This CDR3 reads CASSPLPLNEQFF. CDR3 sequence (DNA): TGTGCCAGCAGCCCCCTCCCGCTCAATGAGCAGTTCTTC.

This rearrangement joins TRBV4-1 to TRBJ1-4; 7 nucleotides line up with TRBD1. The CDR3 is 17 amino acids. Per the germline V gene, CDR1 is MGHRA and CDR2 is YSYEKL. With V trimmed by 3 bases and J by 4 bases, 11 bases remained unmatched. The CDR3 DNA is TGCGCCAGCAGCCAGAAGACTACAGGGGCCCTTAATGAAAAACTGTTTTTT. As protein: CASSQKTTGALNEKLFF.

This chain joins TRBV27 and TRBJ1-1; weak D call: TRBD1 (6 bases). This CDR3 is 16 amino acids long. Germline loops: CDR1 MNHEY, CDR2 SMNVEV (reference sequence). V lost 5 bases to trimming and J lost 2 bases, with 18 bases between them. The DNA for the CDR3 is TGTGCCAGCAGTCCGTCAGCAGGGGAACTTAACACTGAAGCTTTCTTT. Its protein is CASSPSAGELNTEAFF.

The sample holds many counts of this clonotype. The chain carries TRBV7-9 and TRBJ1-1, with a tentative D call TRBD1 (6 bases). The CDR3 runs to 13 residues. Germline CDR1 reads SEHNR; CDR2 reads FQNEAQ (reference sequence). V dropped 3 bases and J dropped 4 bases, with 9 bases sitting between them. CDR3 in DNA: TGTGCCAGCAGCTTGGCAGGGGTCACTGAAGCTTTCTTT. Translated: CASSLAGVTEAFF.

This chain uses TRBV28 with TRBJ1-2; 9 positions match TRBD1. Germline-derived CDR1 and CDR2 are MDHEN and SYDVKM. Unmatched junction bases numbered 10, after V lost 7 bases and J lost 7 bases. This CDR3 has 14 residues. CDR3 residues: CASTSSRDRAGYTF. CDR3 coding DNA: TGTGCCAGCACCTCCTCCCGGGACAGGGCTGGCTACACCTTC.